Presented here are 12 T cell receptor beta chains from one specimen sequenced in a study of cytomegalovirus exposure and HLA in healthy donors. 60 Vbeta and 13 Jbeta primers were used in PCR. Method: immunoSEQ multiplex PCR; TCRdb's copy keeps in-frame clones and lacks some. The sample includes around 59,000 clones, roughly four fifths of them seen just once. Sequencing used PBMCs. The origin of the receptors is a human donor in good health.

A few counts support this clone. This chain links TRBV4-3 with TRBJ1-1; D is possibly TRBD1 (5 bases). Germline loops: CDR1 LGHNA, CDR2 YSLEER. This CDR3 contains 14 residues. The V end was cut by 5 bases, the J end by 0 bases, with 10 bases between. The CDR3 DNA reads as TGCGCCAGCAGCTCGGACATAATGAACACTGAAGCTTTCTTT. Protein: CASSSDIMNTEAFF.

The rearrangement uses TRBV9 and TRBJ1-6, with D maybe TRBD1 (5 bases). This CDR3 region has 15 residues. The germline V and J ends were trimmed by 0 bases and 6 bases, with 10 bases remaining between them. The germline CDR1 and CDR2 sequences are SGDLS and YYNGEE. The CDR3: CASSVDAGPNSPLHF. The CDR3 coding sequence is TGTGCCAGCAGCGTAGATGCGGGGCCTAATTCACCCCTCCACTTT.

The chain recombines TRBV7-9 with TRBJ2-1, with 9 bases identical to TRBD2. Germline V gene sequence: CDR1 SEHNR, CDR2 FQNEAQ (reference sequence). This CDR3 contains 16 residues. Trimming removed 1 base from V and 4 bases from J; junction bases left unmatched: 5. The CDR3 DNA reads as TGTGCCAGCAGCTTAGTTTTGGGACTAGCTTACAATGAGCAGTTCTTC. It codes for CASSLVLGLAYNEQFF.

J is TRBJ2-1 and V is TRBV7-9, with 10 bases identical to TRBD1. The ends lost 1 base at V and 5 bases at J; junction bases unmatched: 5. This CDR3 comprises 16 residues. Germline V gives CDR1 SEHNR, CDR2 FQNEAQ (reference sequence). The CDR3 region has the DNA TGTGCCAGCAGCTTAGTCGGGACAGGGGAAAACAATGAGCAGTTCTTC. Protein: CASSLVGTGENNEQFF.

The chain links TRBV7-9 to TRBJ1-3, with 11 bases lining up with TRBD1. Germline CDR1 and CDR2: SEHNR and FQNEAQ (reference sequence). V trimming: 5 bases; J trimming: 2 bases; junction bases outside the gene matches: 8. The CDR3 is made up of 17 amino acids. The CDR3 coding sequence is TGTGCCAGCAGCGATGGGGACAGGGGGAATGCTGGAAACACCATATATTTT. Translation: CASSDGDRGNAGNTIYF.

This rearrangement joins TRBV11-2 to TRBJ1-5; TRBD1 might be the D (5 bases). CDR1 SGHAT and CDR2 FQNNGV come from the germline V gene. V shed 1 base and J shed 5 bases, with 6 bases lying between them. This CDR3 contains 13 residues. CDR3 residues: CASSLGRDQPQHF. The CDR3 DNA sequence: TGTGCCAGCAGCTTAGGCAGGGATCAGCCCCAGCATTTT.

Written as DNA, the CDR3 is TGTGCCAGCAGTTTTAGCAGGGTGTTCTACGAGCAGTACTTC. Translation gives CASSFSRVFYEQYF. V usage is TRBV28 and J usage is TRBJ2-7; D might be TRBD1 (5 bases). Between the trimmed V and J ends, which lost 3 bases and 3 bases, there was a span of 12 bases. Per the germline V gene, CDR1 is MDHEN and CDR2 is SYDVKM. CDR3 size: 14 residues.

J is TRBJ2-5 and V is TRBV5-8, with 7 nucleotides matching TRBD2. V lost 1 base to trimming and J lost 5 bases; unmatched junction nucleotides: 11. The CDR3 is made up of 16 amino acids. Germline CDR1 and CDR2: SGHTS and YDEGEE. CDR3 nucleotides: TGTGCCAGCAGCTTGCGTAGAGCGGGGCTTGCGGAGACCCAGTACTTC. This gives the protein CASSLRRAGLAETQYF.

V gene TRBV5-3 combines with J gene TRBJ1-4; D is uncertain. TRBV5-3 is an ORF, with its function uncertain. The germline V and J ends were trimmed by 8 bases and 2 bases, with 19 bases remaining between them. CDR3 size: 16 residues. The CDR3 sequence: CASQKQHTGTNEKLFF. CDR3 nucleotides: TGTGCCAGTCAAAAACAGCACACGGGGACTAATGAAAAACTGTTTTTT.

The chain is built from TRBV7-2 and TRBJ1-1; tentatively, D is TRBD1 (6 bases). This CDR3 region has 15 residues. Trimming shortened V by 2 bases and J by 1 base, and 11 bases separated the two germline ends. CDR1 and CDR2 from the germline V gene are SGHTA and FQGNSA. This CDR3 reads CASSLMGATNTEAFF. CDR3 bases: TGTGCCAGCAGCTTAATGGGGGCAACGAACACTGAAGCTTTCTTT. Based on the CDR3 plus reference TRBV7-2 and TRBJ1-1, the full variable domain is GAGVSQSPSNKVTEKGKDVELRCDPISGHTALYWYRQSLGQGLEFLIYFQGNSAPDKSGLPSDRFSAERTGGSVSTLTIQRTQQEDSAVYLCASSLMGATNTEAFFGQGTRLTVV.

The chain carries TRBV5-1 and TRBJ2-5; 8 positions agree with TRBD2. Germline loops: CDR1 SGHRS, CDR2 YFSETQ. The CDR3 is 17 amino acids. Trimming took 4 bases from V and 3 from J; bases not matched to a gene: 14. The CDR3 region has the DNA TGCGCCAGCAGCCCATTTCAACTCGGCGGGGGGAAAGAGACCCAGTACTTC. Its protein product is CASSPFQLGGGKETQYF. The entire variable domain, with the rest obtained from reference TRBV5-1 and TRBJ2-5, is as follows: KAGVTQTPRYLIKTRGQQVTLSCSPISGHRSVSWYQQTPGQGLQFLFEYFSETQRNKGNFPGRFSGRQFSNSRSEMNVSTLELGDSALYLCASSPFQLGGGKETQYFGPGTRLLVL.

The chain couples TRBV29-1 to TRBJ1-2; TRBD1 agrees at 7 bases. The CDR3 consists of 14 residues. CDR1 is SQVTM and CDR2 is ANQGSEA in the germline V gene. Losses at the gene ends were 2 bases for V and 5 bases for J; bases not matched to a gene: 8. CDR3 nucleotides: TGCAGCGTTGAAACAGGGGTTTCTCGGTATGGCTACACCTTC. As protein: CSVETGVSRYGYTF.